The sample holds many counts of the clone carrying this T cell receptor (beta chain). The antigen is undetermined. This entry belongs to a study of early T cells in non-severe SARS-CoV-2 infection. Study-wide context: RNA in bulk from unsorted whole blood was sequenced, and chains were unpaired.

This CDR3 contains 14 residues. Deletions cut 6 bases from V and 3 bases from J, with 14 bases between. Germline CDR1 is MGHDK and CDR2 is SYGVNS. The TCR library protocol attached unique molecular identifiers to the individual cDNA molecules. Each CDR3 protein gets one entry after TCRdb re-called the 5' RACE reads with MiXCR. The table includes more than 30,000 distinct CDR3 sequences, about 7% detected once. Whole-study findings and limits: Sequences matched to VDJdb favored anti-spike CD8 responses, while private and CD4 specificities were missed.

This chain connects TRBV25-1 to TRBJ1-1, with no clear D. This TCR derives from an adult who was a healthcare worker with PCR-confirmed SARS-CoV-2 infection or an uninfected control (not recorded which). The specimen comprised whole blood, sampled at baseline. The DNA of the CDR3 is TGTGCCAGCAGCAACAAGGTAGGGTACACTGAAGCTTTCTTT. Amino acid sequence: CASSNKVGYTEAFF.